The 19 T cell receptor beta chains below were found in one sample sequenced in a study of T cells in Graves' hyperthyroidism and ophthalmopathy (dated by TCRdb to the late 2010s). Library preparation employed multiplex PCR. Instrument on record: Illumina HiSeq 2000. The TCR beta CDR3 regions were amplified from the RNA transcripts. A first-round RT-PCR of the TCR CDR3 used the HTBI primer set with the Qiagen OneStep RT-PCR kit. TCRdb cleaned the public reads at Q25 with fastp, built clones with MiXCR and kept in-frame beta chains. Rows with a matching CDR3 protein are joined into one entry that keeps the most common DNA and genes. The sample table records 300,000 to 450,000 distinct CDR3 sequences; more than 15% of these occur just once. The ten largest clonotypes hold 25% to 35% of the sample. The specimen was blood. These receptors were collected from a young woman with Graves' hyperthyroidism that later progressed to Graves' ophthalmopathy.

This clonotype was seen a handful of times. The V and J genes are TRBV13 and TRBJ2-7; D uncertain. From germline, CDR1 is PRHDT and CDR2 FYEKMQ (reference sequence). This CDR3 spans 15 amino acids. V lost 4 bases and J lost 0, with 13 bases in between. CDR3 sequence: CASSSLRTDSYEQYF. As DNA, the CDR3 is TGTGCCAGCAGCTCCCTGAGGACGGACTCCTACGAGCAGTACTTC. Combining the CDR3 with reference TRBV13 and TRBJ2-7 gives the whole variable domain AAGVIQSPRHLIKEKRETATLKCYPIPRHDTVYWYQQGPGQDPQFLISFYEKMQSDKGSIPDRFSAQQFSDYHSELNMSSLELGDSALYFCASSSLRTDSYEQYFGPGTRLTVT.

The chain links TRBV7-9 to TRBJ2-3; D may be TRBD1 or TRBD2 (5 bases each). Trimming left V 11 bases short and J 4 bases short, with 10 bases between. This CDR3 spans 11 amino acids. Germline loops: CDR1 SEHNR, CDR2 FQNEAQ (reference sequence). The CDR3 DNA reads TGTGCCTGGGGGAGCGCAGATACGCAGTATTTT. Its translation is CAWGSADTQYF.

This clonotype occurred a few times. The chain has TRBV30 and TRBJ2-7; D ambiguous. Germline CDR1 is GTSNPN and CDR2 is SVGIG (reference sequence). V lost 2 bases, J lost 3 bases, and 17 bases lay in between. The CDR3 totals 15 residues. The CDR3 bases are TGTGCCTGGAGTCCCTCTTGGAGCGAATTCTACGAGCAGTACTTC. Amino acid sequence: CAWSPSWSEFYEQYF. The whole variable domain, filled in from reference TRBV30 and TRBJ2-7, reads SQTIHQWPATLVQPVGSPLSLECTVEGTSNPNLYWYRQAAGRGLQLLFYSVGIGQISSEVPQNLSASRPQDRQFILSSKKLLLSDSGFYLCAWSPSWSEFYEQYFGPGTRLTVT.

The table lists this clonotype with many counts. V is TRBV28 and J is TRBJ1-2, with TRBD1 as a possible D gene (5 bases). Germline V CDR1 and CDR2: MDHEN, SYDVKM. The CDR3 runs to 14 residues. The V gene lost 5 bases and the J gene lost 4 bases, with 14 bases spanning the gap. This chain's CDR3 is CASSIIGDPYGYTF. CDR3 in DNA: TGTGCCAGCAGTATTATCGGGGACCCCTATGGCTACACCTTC.

The chain recombines TRBV7-9 with TRBJ1-4; D gene uncertain. V gave up 5 bases and J gave up 4 bases, with 17 bases separating them. The CDR3 is 16 amino acids. From germline, CDR1 is SEHNR and CDR2 FQNEAQ (reference sequence). This CDR3 is CASSPPRRAGNEKLFF. CDR3 in DNA: TGTGCCAGCAGCCCACCCCGCCGGGCAGGTAATGAAAAACTGTTTTTT.

This clonotype was detected ten times or more. This sequence joins TRBV12-3 or TRBV12-4 and TRBJ2-5; TRBD2 agrees at 7 bases. J lost 4 bases, V lost 5 bases, and 7 bases had no gene match. The CDR3 is 14 amino acids. CDR3 bases: TGTGCCAGCAGTAACGGACTAGGGGTAGAGACCCAGTACTTC. This sequence encodes CASSNGLGVETQYF.

This clonotype came up a few times. This chain uses TRBV7-8 with TRBJ1-1; TRBD1 is a possible D gene (5 bases). CDR1 SGHVS and CDR2 FQNEAQ come from the germline V gene. The CDR3 is 14 residues long. Trimming pared 5 bases from V and 2 bases from J, leaving 12 bases between. The CDR3 region is CASSPLGANTEAFF. DNA for the CDR3: TGTGCCAGCAGCCCCCTAGGGGCCAACACTGAAGCTTTCTTT.

This clonotype was recorded at least ten times. This chain connects TRBV14 to TRBJ2-3; D uncertain. Germline V gene data show CDR1 as SGHDN and CDR2 as FVKESK. Deletions cut 2 bases from V and 0 bases from J, with 6 bases between. CDR3 size: 14 residues. The CDR3 reads CASSQLLSTDTQYF. The DNA for the CDR3 is TGTGCCAGCAGCCAACTACTTAGCACAGATACGCAGTATTTT.

The sample holds a few counts of this clonotype. This sequence joins TRBV7-9 and TRBJ2-7; D not certain. Trimming removed 5 bases from V and 2 bases from J, with 13 bases in between. Germline V gene lookup returns CDR1 SEHNR and CDR2 FQNEAQ (reference sequence). This CDR3 spans 14 amino acids. The CDR3 spells CASSPHHAPYEQYF. The DNA of the CDR3 is TGTGCCAGCAGCCCGCACCACGCGCCCTACGAGCAGTACTTC.

This clonotype was counted at least ten times. The gene calls are TRBV28 and TRBJ2-7; 10 nucleotides line up with TRBD1. V was clipped by 5 bases and J by 2 bases; unmatched bases: 3. Germline loops: CDR1 MDHEN, CDR2 SYDVKM. The CDR3 sequence is 14 residues long. CDR3 in amino acids: CASSTGQGPYEQYF. The CDR3 nucleotides are TGTGCCAGCAGTACGGGACAGGGGCCCTACGAGCAGTACTTC.

This clonotype has at least ten counts. The V gene is TRBV5-6, the J gene TRBJ2-2; perhaps TRBD1 as D (6 bases). Germline V gives CDR1 SGHDT, CDR2 YYEEEE. CDR3 length equals 17 residues. Trimming left V 4 bases short and J 2 bases short, with 18 bases between. CDR3 sequence reads: CASSHRPGHRNTGELFF. The CDR3 region has the DNA TGTGCCAGCAGCCATAGACCGGGACACCGAAACACCGGGGAGCTGTTTTTT.

Details on this clonotype: This sequence may be a read error, since a much larger clone differs from it by one base. This sequence joins TRBV6-2 or TRBV6-3 and TRBJ2-3; no clear D. CDR1 and CDR2 (germline): MNHEY, SVGEGT. V was cut by 2 bases and J by 10 bases, with 13 bases left in between. This CDR3 has 13 amino acids. CDR3 loop: CASSYSPSYSQYF. CDR3 nucleotides: TGTGCCAGCAGTTACAGTCCCAGCTATTCGCAGTATTTT.

This clonotype showed up many times. The genes are TRBV2 and TRBJ2-1, with TRBD2 as a possible D gene (6 bases). Germline CDR1 is SNHLY and CDR2 is FYNNEI. This CDR3 region has 13 residues. V lost 7 bases and J lost 3, with 10 bases in between. Here the CDR3 reads CASTGLFYNEQFF. CDR3 coding DNA: TGTGCCAGCACTGGACTATTCTACAATGAGCAGTTCTTC.

This clonotype was counted many times. This chain uses TRBV7-2 with TRBJ2-3, with TRBD2 identical over 8 bases. This CDR3 contains 15 residues. CDR1 and CDR2 from the germline V gene are SGHTA and FQGNSA. V lost 4 bases, J lost 5 bases, and 8 bases stayed unmatched. The CDR3 sequence: CASSSRTSLGDTQYF. CDR3 in DNA: TGTGCCAGCAGCTCCCGGACTAGCCTGGGAGATACGCAGTATTTT.

The V gene is TRBV29-1, the J gene TRBJ2-1, with 7 bases matching TRBD1. The V and J ends lost 8 bases and 3 bases, in that order; junction bases with no gene match: 7. The CDR3 loop spans 13 amino acids. The V gene's germline CDR1 is SQVTM and CDR2 ANQGSEA. As DNA, the CDR3 is TGCAGCCTACGACAGGGCGGCTACAATGAGCAGTTCTTC. Translation gives CSLRQGGYNEQFF.

This clonotype was found many times. This chain joins TRBV6-1 and TRBJ2-7, with TRBD2 as a possible D gene (6 bases). CDR3 length: 16 residues. V was trimmed by 7 bases and J by 5 bases, leaving 24 bases between them. Germline V gene data show CDR1 as MNHNS and CDR2 as SASEGT. CDR3 coding DNA: TGTGCCAGCACTGCGGGCGGAGGCACAGGAGGGGACGAGCAGTACTTC. Residues: CASTAGGGTGGDEQYF.

This sequence joins TRBV3-1 and TRBJ2-5; D not resolved. The CDR3 is 12 residues long. Germline CDR1 is LGHDT and CDR2 is YNNKEL (reference sequence). V gave up 1 base and J gave up 5 bases, with 5 bases separating them. Written as DNA, the CDR3 is TGTGCCAGCAGCCAAGTGCCGGAGACCCAGTACTTC. Amino acids: CASSQVPETQYF.

This clonotype was detected ten times or more. V usage is TRBV7-2 and J usage is TRBJ2-5, with TRBD2 as a possible D gene (6 bases). The CDR3 consists of 14 residues. With 4 bases removed from V and 7 bases from J, the gap between germline ends came to 16 bases. Germline V gives CDR1 SGHTA, CDR2 FQGNSA. The CDR3 nucleotides read TGTGCCAGCAGCTCTAGGGACTCTTCGGGGACCCAGTACTTC. It translates to CASSSRDSSGTQYF.

Ten or more counts support this clonotype. The chain combines TRBV3-1 with TRBJ1-2; TRBD1 matches at 8 bases. The CDR3 is 12 amino acids. With V trimmed by 4 bases and J by 8 bases, 3 bases remained unmatched. Germline loops: CDR1 LGHDT, CDR2 YNNKEL (reference sequence). The DNA for the CDR3 is TGTGCCAGCAGCCGGACAGGGACCGGCTACACCTTC. It yields the protein CASSRTGTGYTF.